Listed below are T cell receptor beta chains from one sample, sequenced in a study of early T cells in non-severe SARS-CoV-2 infection. A single record per CDR3 protein comes from TCRdb applying MiXCR to the 5' RACE reads. The repertoire holds tens of thousands of distinct CDR3 sequences, with roughly 9.4% as singletons. The source material was whole blood. The receptor set was obtained from an adult who was a healthcare worker with PCR-confirmed SARS-CoV-2 infection or an uninfected control (not recorded which). The conserved cysteine and the conserved F or W are not part of the CDR3 here. The D gene is left open where the match is weak. Part of the rows lack a size; the others show once, few, many or a class for expanded clones.

>TRBD2|-|TRBV9
ASSVGSGGPDTQY
>-|many|TRBV9
ASSVDVGGLTDTQY
>-|many|TRBV3-1
ASSPSRQFYEQY
>-|many|TRBV7-2
ASSPASYLSSYEQY
>-|many|TRBV5-6
ASSPGTLEGGYT
>-|many|TRBV14
ASSQVGRTEAF
>TRBD1|-|TRBV7-3
ASSTRDRETQY
>-|few|TRBV19
ASTQNGGNQPQH
>TRBD1|few|TRBV29-1
SVEQGAGTEAF
>-|few|TRBV24-1
ATRGDGGGNQPQH
>-|few|TRBV10-2
ASSQFGGDTQY
>-|many|TRBV6-2/TRBV6-3
ASSYGSSMLSPLH
>-|-|TRBV29-1
SVPQGQGDEQY
>-|many|TRBV13
ASSLEGLGSVDTEAF
>-|many|TRBV20-1
SAREEGRNEQF
>-|few|TRBV30
AWSWQGVYNEQF
>-|-|TRBV4-2
ASSQEGGPSTDTQY
>-|-|TRBV29-1
SVHRVSYNEQF
>-|-|TRBV15
ATSRDREGHEQF
>-|-|TRBV19
ASSIGVGLVGNQPQH
>-|many|TRBV10-2
ASSSSVGAGRENTEAF
>TRBD1|many|TRBV20-1
SAERAGQGNYEQY
>TRBD2|many|TRBV10-3
AINHPRGSGQF
>TRBD2|many|TRBV20-1
SARDPASGSLSEQF
>-|-|TRBV6-5
ASSYRLQGEAF
>-|-|TRBV2
ASGGVLYNEQF
>TRBD1|few|TRBV24-1
ATADRGKDTQY
>TRBD1|many|TRBV5-6
ASSGLDRGNTEAF
>-|many|TRBV7-9
ASSPHYISTLGV
>-|many|TRBV7-6
ASRRSGDNTGELF
>-|many|TRBV7-9
ASSLVPSPDTQY
>-|few|TRBV5-1
ASTSGGTRTDTQY
>-|-|TRBV20-1
SAPRGTVGGPDTQY
>TRBD1|-|TRBV11-2
ASSFGVGQGAGDTQY
>-|-|TRBV6-4
ASRATVNTEAF
>-|-|TRBV12-3/TRBV12-4
ASGSETQY
>-|many|TRBV4-1
ASSLDQGSEQY
>TRBD2|-|TRBV20-1
SADGTSLSNEQF
>TRBD2|few|TRBV12-3/TRBV12-4
ASSFYTGTSGGNEQF
>-|few|TRBV21-1
ASTKDGGQGAADTQY
>TRBD1|many|TRBV6-5
ASSRTGGPYEQY
>TRBD2|many|TRBV6-5
ASSYSYGRAFSTDTQY
>-|-|TRBV5-6
ASSFFGRVVGGYT
>TRBD1|-|TRBV2
ASSLDRGTAF
>-|many|TRBV29-1
SAGSQASYEQY
>-|many|TRBV3-1
ASSHGAVQY
>TRBD2|many|TRBV11-2
ASSLGSASGGTYNEQF
>-|many|TRBV7-9
ASSLDTSLQGDTQY
>TRBD1|many|TRBV5-6
ASSGAGQGPETQY
>-|many|TRBV9
ASSVQEGEKLF
>TRBD1|-|TRBV15
ATSRRGTGVKSTQY
>-|few|TRBV3-1
ASSQGGEANYGYT
>-|-|TRBV4-3
ASSQDPAGSFNTEAF
>-|many|TRBV6-2/TRBV6-3
ASSTQDTPPYEQY
>-|-|TRBV6-5
ASSESYNEQF
>-|many|TRBV3-1
ASSQVGANTEAF